The 29 T cell receptor beta chains reported below all come from one sample, sequenced in a study of shared clonotypes between healthy human individuals. TCRdb keeps only in-frame clones here, not all; method: immunoSEQ multiplex PCR. Here the sample spans about 680,000 clones, around 90% being singletons. CD45RO negativity and positive selection for CCR7 defined naive CD8 cells, a population that excluded terminally differentiated effector memory CD45RA+ cells. Sample: naive CD8+ T cells sorted from blood. These receptors originate from a man aged 25-45 years in good health.

The chain carries TRBV13 and TRBJ2-7; no definite D call. The CDR3 spans 16 residues. In germline, CDR1 is PRHDT, CDR2 FYEKMQ (reference sequence). V lost 4 bases, J lost 0 bases, and 16 bases lay in between. CDR3 residues: CASSSSTGLSSYEQYF. The CDR3 DNA reads as TGTGCCAGCAGCTCTTCCACCGGGCTTAGCTCCTACGAGCAGTACTTC.

The chain has TRBV28 and TRBJ1-1; D may be TRBD1 (5 bases). The CDR3 consists of 14 residues. Deletions cut 4 bases from V and 4 bases from J, with 13 bases between. Germline CDR1 reads MDHEN; CDR2 reads SYDVKM. CDR3 sequence reads: CASSSTTASTEAFF. The CDR3 region has the DNA TGTGCCAGCAGTTCCACGACAGCATCCACTGAAGCTTTCTTT.

The V and J genes are TRBV28 and TRBJ2-1, with TRBD1 matching 7 bases. Germline loops: CDR1 MDHEN, CDR2 SYDVKM. V gave up 6 bases and J gave up 0 bases; unmatched junction bases: 8. The CDR3 runs 16 residues. CDR3 DNA: TGTGCCAGCAGCCATCTGACAGGGACCTCCTACAATGAGCAGTTCTTC. Amino acids: CASSHLTGTSYNEQFF.

This clone was counted once. The chain couples TRBV6-5 to TRBJ1-1; unclear D gene. The length of the CDR3 is 14 residues. V shed 3 bases and J shed 1 base, with 9 bases lying between them. Germline V gene data show CDR1 as MNHEY and CDR2 as SVGAGI. The CDR3 loop reads CASSYTDTNTEAFF. The CDR3, as DNA: TGTGCCAGCAGTTATACAGATACGAACACTGAAGCTTTCTTT.

The chain combines TRBV25-1 with TRBJ2-2; TRBD1 or TRBD2 may be the D gene (6 bases each). Germline V gene lookup returns CDR1 MGHDK and CDR2 SYGVNS. The V and J ends lost 5 bases and 0 bases respectively, with 13 bases between them. The CDR3 spans 16 residues. CDR3 loop: CASSRRGAANTGELFF. In DNA form, the CDR3 reads TGTGCCAGCAGTCGTAGGGGGGCGGCGAACACCGGGGAGCTGTTTTTT. Drawing the rest from reference TRBV25-1 and TRBJ2-2, the complete variable domain is EADIYQTPRYLVIGTGKKITLECSQTMGHDKMYWYQQDPGMELHLIHYSYGVNSTEKGDLSSESTVSRIRTEHFPLTLESARPSHTSQYLCASSRRGAANTGELFFGEGSRLTVL.

The chain employs TRBV5-1 and TRBJ2-7; D may be TRBD1 (6 bases). CDR3 length: 15 amino acids. V was shortened by 5 bases and J by 2 bases, with 17 bases between the two germline ends. Per germline, CDR1 SGHRS and CDR2 YFSETQ. The CDR3 DNA follows: TGCGCCAGCAGTTATTTCCCCGGGACAACCTACGAGCAGTACTTC. Translated: CASSYFPGTTYEQYF.

This chain links TRBV27 with TRBJ2-7; TRBD1 might be the D (5 bases). CDR1 is MNHEY, CDR2 SMNVEV, per germline (reference sequence). The V end lost 1 base, the J end lost 4 bases, and 14 bases lay between the germline ends. CDR3 length: 15 residues. The DNA of the CDR3 is TGTGCCAGCAGTTTATGGCAGGGAAAGCCTTACGAGCAGTACTTC. Protein: CASSLWQGKPYEQYF.

This chain connects TRBV7-9 to TRBJ2-1; D gene ambiguous. Between the trimmed V and J ends, which lost 6 bases and 1 base, there was a span of 16 bases. The CDR3 contains 16 residues. Germline-derived CDR1 and CDR2 are SEHNR and FQNEAQ (reference sequence). The CDR3 loop is CASSGPVASSYNEQFF. CDR3 sequence (DNA): TGTGCCAGCAGTGGGCCGGTCGCAAGTTCCTACAATGAGCAGTTCTTC.

The chain links TRBV10-2 to TRBJ2-7, with 11 bases identical to TRBD1. V shed 7 bases, J shed 6 bases, and the junction held 5 bases outside the gene matches. The CDR3 extends over 13 amino acids. CDR1 is WSHSY, CDR2 SAAADI, per germline. The CDR3 loop is CASTGQGGVEQYF. Here the CDR3 DNA reads TGCGCCAGCACGGGACAGGGGGGTGTCGAGCAGTACTTC.

The chain is built from TRBV7-2 and TRBJ2-1; 9 bases line up with TRBD2. The CDR3 is 18 amino acids. With V trimmed by 3 bases and J by 8 bases, 17 bases remained unmatched. Germline V gene sequence: CDR1 SGHTA, CDR2 FQGNSA. DNA for the CDR3: TGTGCCAGCAGCTTTTGGCCTAGCGGGGACCTTAATCAGGATGAGCAGTTCTTC. This sequence encodes CASSFWPSGDLNQDEQFF.

This chain links TRBV18 with TRBJ1-1; tentative D call: TRBD1 (6 bases). This CDR3 has 14 residues. With 3 bases removed from V and 5 bases from J, the gap between germline ends came to 13 bases. The germline gives CDR1 KGHSH, CDR2 LQKENI. CDR3 in DNA: TGTGCCAGCTCACCGGAGGGGGTTCTGACTGAAGCTTTCTTT. It translates to CASSPEGVLTEAFF.

The chain has TRBV30 and TRBJ2-7; TRBD1 might be the D (5 bases). The germline gives CDR1 GTSNPN, CDR2 SVGIG (reference sequence). The CDR3 runs to 14 residues. Trimming took 0 bases from V and 7 from J, leaving 16 bases between them. CDR3 sequence (DNA): TGTGCCTGGAGTGTAGGGGTTGGTTATGTTGAGCAGTACTTC. Protein product: CAWSVGVGYVEQYF.

The chain joins TRBV7-3 to TRBJ2-5; 13 nucleotides agree with TRBD2. J was trimmed by 3 bases and V by 5 bases; bases with no gene match: 9. Germline V lookup: CDR1 SGHTA, CDR2 FQGTGA. CDR3 size: 17 residues. The CDR3 region has the DNA TGTGCCAGCAGCCCAGGACTAGCGGGAGTCTTAAAAGAGACCCAGTACTTC. Protein product: CASSPGLAGVLKETQYF.

J is TRBJ2-7 and V is TRBV25-1, with 7 nucleotides matching TRBD1. V shed 6 bases, J shed 3 bases, and the junction held 8 bases outside the gene matches. Germline CDR1 reads MGHDK; CDR2 reads SYGVNS. The CDR3 extends over 14 amino acids. DNA for the CDR3: TGTGCCAGCAGCCTTCCGGGACAGCTCTACGAGCAGTACTTC. It yields the protein CASSLPGQLYEQYF.

This sequence joins TRBV7-3 and TRBJ2-6, with D perhaps matching TRBD1 (6 bases). CDR1 and CDR2 (germline): SGHTA, FQGTGA. V dropped 5 bases and J dropped 4 bases, with 12 bases sitting between them. The CDR3 spans 15 residues. CDR3 region: CASSIMGAGANVLTF. DNA of the CDR3: TGTGCCAGCAGCATTATGGGGGCAGGGGCCAACGTCCTGACTTTC.

V gene TRBV4-1 combines with J gene TRBJ2-3, with a weak D call TRBD2 (5 bases). Per germline, CDR1 MGHRA and CDR2 YSYEKL. The CDR3 consists of 16 residues. Trimming cost V 4 bases and J 2 bases, with 16 bases left between them. The CDR3 DNA sequence: TGCGCCAGCAGCCCAGTAGGGCGGGTGAACACAGATACGCAGTATTTT. It specifies CASSPVGRVNTDTQYF.

V is TRBV7-9 and J is TRBJ2-3; 14 positions agree with TRBD2. The V gene end was trimmed by 6 bases and the J gene end by 2 bases; junction bases not matched to a gene: 10. Germline-derived CDR1 and CDR2 are SEHNR and FQNEAQ (reference sequence). CDR3 length: 18 amino acids. CDR3: CASRPGTSGSRTTDTQYF. The CDR3 DNA follows: TGTGCCAGCAGACCCGGGACTAGCGGGAGTAGAACCACAGATACGCAGTATTTT. The variable domain in full, with the rest retrieved from reference TRBV7-9 and TRBJ2-3, is DTGVSQNPRHKITKRGQNVTFRCDPISEHNRLYWYRQTLGQGPEFLTYFQNEAQLEKSRLLSDRFSAERPKGSFSTLEIQRTEQGDSAMYLCASRPGTSGSRTTDTQYFGPGTRLTVL.

The chain has TRBV5-1 and TRBJ1-4; D ambiguous. V lost 4 bases to trimming and J lost 0 bases, with 16 bases between them. Germline lookup yields CDR1 SGHRS and CDR2 YFSETQ. The length of the CDR3 is 17 residues. The CDR3, as DNA: TGCGCCAGCAGCCCCCTCGGGCAGGTCGCAACTAATGAAAAACTGTTTTTT. Its translation is CASSPLGQVATNEKLFF.

The gene calls are TRBV7-6 and TRBJ2-1, with no clear D. Trimming left V 1 base short and J 5 bases short, with 15 bases between. Germline loops: CDR1 SGHVS, CDR2 FNYEAQ. The CDR3 has 16 amino acids. The CDR3 loop reads CASSLGVKQPHNEQFF. The CDR3 region has the DNA TGTGCCAGCAGCTTAGGCGTTAAACAACCCCACAATGAGCAGTTCTTC.

The rearrangement links TRBV11-2 to TRBJ1-3, with 8 bases lining up with TRBD1. There are 16 residues in the CDR3. Germline CDR1 and CDR2: SGHAT and FQNNGV. V shed 0 bases, J shed 2 bases, and the junction held 3 bases outside the gene matches. The CDR3 here is CASSLEGQAPGNTIYF. The CDR3, as DNA: TGTGCCAGCAGCTTAGAGGGACAGGCGCCTGGAAACACCATATATTTT.

J is TRBJ2-3 and V is TRBV5-6; a weak D match, TRBD2 (5 bases). The V end was cut by 4 bases, the J end by 4 bases, with 10 bases between. Germline loops: CDR1 SGHDT, CDR2 YYEEEE. CDR3 size: 13 residues. CDR3 region: CASSPEGADTQYF. The CDR3 bases are TGTGCCAGCAGCCCCGAGGGAGCAGATACGCAGTATTTT.

This clone was counted a single time. The chain uses TRBV4-1 and TRBJ1-2; D might be TRBD1 (5 bases). The V end was cut by 2 bases, the J end by 9 bases, with 10 bases between. The CDR3 covers 12 residues. The germline V gene has CDR1 MGHRA and CDR2 YSYEKL. As DNA, the CDR3 is TGCGCCAGCAGCCAAAACCAGGGAAGCTACACCTTC. It is translated as CASSQNQGSYTF.

The J gene is TRBJ1-1, the V gene TRBV7-9, with 9 bases fitting TRBD1. The length of the CDR3 is 15 residues. The V segment lost 6 bases and the J segment 2 bases; nucleotides outside the gene matches: 7. The germline V gene has CDR1 SEHNR and CDR2 FQNEAQ (reference sequence). This CDR3 is CASSFGQGINTEAFF. The CDR3 DNA follows: TGTGCCAGCAGTTTCGGACAGGGGATTAACACTGAAGCTTTCTTT.

This chain links TRBV27 with TRBJ2-1, with 9 bases identical to TRBD2. The V segment lost 6 bases and the J segment 14 bases; nucleotides outside the gene matches: 8. Germline V gives CDR1 MNHEY, CDR2 SMNVEV (reference sequence). CDR3 size: 12 residues. CDR3 residues: CASSEGLANEFF. CDR3 DNA: TGTGCCAGCAGCGAAGGACTAGCGAACGAGTTCTTC.

About this clone: The identical CDR3 is also encoded by other nucleotide sequences in the sample. J is TRBJ1-2 and V is TRBV5-4; D is ambiguous. This CDR3 spans 12 amino acids. Germline CDR1 SGHNT, CDR2 YYREEE (reference sequence). V dropped 0 bases and J dropped 4 bases, with 4 bases sitting between them. CDR3 DNA: TGTGCCAGCAGCTTGGAAGGCTATGGCTACACCTTC. Translation: CASSLEGYGYTF.

The CDR3 here is CACRWDSRAEAFF. The DNA for the CDR3 is TGTGCCTGTAGGTGGGATAGTCGCGCTGAAGCTTTCTTT. The rearrangement joins TRBV30 to TRBJ1-1; D gene unclear. Trimming took off 6 bases at V and 6 bases at J, with 17 bases between the two ends. Looked up from germline, CDR1 is GTSNPN and CDR2 is SVGIG (reference sequence). This CDR3 contains 13 residues.

This sequence joins TRBV7-9 and TRBJ2-1; 9 bases match TRBD2. CDR1 SEHNR and CDR2 FQNEAQ come from the germline V gene (reference sequence). The CDR3 spans 16 residues. J lost 0 bases, V lost 8 bases, and 8 bases had no gene match. The CDR3 sequence: CASYASGISSYNEQFF. In DNA form, the CDR3 reads TGTGCCAGCTATGCTAGCGGGATTAGCTCCTACAATGAGCAGTTCTTC. The variable domain in full, completed from reference TRBV7-9 and TRBJ2-1, reads DTGVSQNPRHKITKRGQNVTFRCDPISEHNRLYWYRQTLGQGPEFLTYFQNEAQLEKSRLLSDRFSAERPKGSFSTLEIQRTEQGDSAMYLCASYASGISSYNEQFFGPGTRLTVL.

The chain links TRBV5-1 to TRBJ2-1; 9 bases match TRBD1. V was pared by 0 bases and J by 0 bases, with 7 bases of the junction left unmatched. In germline, CDR1 is SGHRS, CDR2 YFSETQ. The CDR3 has 18 residues. The CDR3 DNA follows: TGCGCCAGCAGCTTGGATCCAAGACAGGGGGGCTCCTACAATGAGCAGTTCTTC. This translates into CASSLDPRQGGSYNEQFF.

The chain combines TRBV10-3 with TRBJ1-2; 8 bases line up with TRBD1. This CDR3 contains 16 residues. V was clipped by 0 bases and J by 4 bases; unmatched bases: 7. From germline, CDR1 is ENHRY and CDR2 SYGVKD. CDR3 coding DNA: TGTGCCATCAGTGAGTCGCTAGGACAGGGAGGCTATGGCTACACCTTC. It is translated as CAISESLGQGGYGYTF.